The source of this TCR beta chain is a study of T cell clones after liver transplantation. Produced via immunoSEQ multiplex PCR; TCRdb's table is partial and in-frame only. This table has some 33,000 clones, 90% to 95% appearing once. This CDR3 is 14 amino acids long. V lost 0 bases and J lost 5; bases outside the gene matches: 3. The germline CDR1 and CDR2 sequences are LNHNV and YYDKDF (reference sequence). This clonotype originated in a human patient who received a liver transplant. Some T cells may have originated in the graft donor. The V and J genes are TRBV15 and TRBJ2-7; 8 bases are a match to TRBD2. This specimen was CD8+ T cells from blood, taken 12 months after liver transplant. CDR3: CATSREAGDNEQYF. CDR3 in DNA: TGTGCCACCAGCAGAGAAGCGGGAGACAACGAGCAGTACTTC. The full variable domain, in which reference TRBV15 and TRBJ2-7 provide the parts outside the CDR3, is DAMVIQNPRYQVTQFGKPVTLSCSQTLNHNVMYWYQQKSSQAPKLLFHYYDKDFNNEADTPDNFQSRRPNTSFCFLDIRSPGLGDTAMYLCATSREAGDNEQYFGPGTRLTVT.